The present T cell receptor (beta chain) was sequenced within a study of control samples from healthy donors and cancer patients. V was clipped by 3 bases and J by 7 bases, with 7 bases between them. The germline V gene encodes CDR1 LNHDA and CDR2 SQIVND (reference sequence). The CDR3 covers 12 residues. Method: immunoSEQ multiplex PCR; TCRdb's copy keeps in-frame clones and lacks some. The data hold 150,000 to 200,000 clones, with more than 80% observed a single time. J is TRBJ1-5 and V is TRBV19; D gene uncertain. This receptor was identified in a young man in good health. The sequencing sample was made of blood. The CDR3 nucleotides read TGTGCCAGTAGTATGGTTCGGCAGCCCCAGCATTTT. It encodes CASSMVRQPQHF.